The sequence of this T cell receptor (beta chain) was determined in a study of T cell repertoires in cytomegalovirus infection. Turning to the study itself: Public TCR beta signatures indicated both CMV infection and matching HLA type.

V gave up 5 bases and J gave up 7 bases; unmatched junction bases: 1. CDR1 LNHDA and CDR2 SQIVND come from the germline V gene (reference sequence). The CDR3 extends over 13 amino acids. TCRdb processed the reads anew with MiXCR; each CDR3 protein has one entry. Among hundreds of thousands of distinct CDR3 sequences, around a third were seen once, and the ten largest hold over 15%. On this clonotype: Its specificity is unknown.

Study-level results: CMV-specific HLA-C-restricted TCR beta clonotypes dominated the ex vivo response. Cumulative public TCR beta family frequency identified carriers of CMV plus the relevant HLA.

This clonotype was obtained from a human donor in good health (CMV status not recorded). Some clones in this sample may be carry-over from other donors' samples. The chain employs TRBV19 and TRBJ2-7; 14 positions agree with TRBD2. The material sequenced was cultured PBMCs, taken from culture after CMV antigen stimulation. CDR3 residues: CASSRLAGGEQYF. The CDR3 DNA sequence: TGTGCCAGTAGTCGACTAGCGGGAGGGGAGCAGTACTTC.